This TCR beta chain stems from a study of cytomegalovirus exposure and HLA in healthy donors. Findings and limits, study-wide: The study reported that TCR beta sequences accurately predicted HLA-A and HLA-B alleles in most subjects. TCR beta chain V- and J-gene trimming was linked, in a later analysis, to a missense variant in DCLRE1C.

Regarding this clone: Its antigen is undetermined.

PCR employed 60 Vbeta and 13 Jbeta primers. Clones were read by immunoSEQ multiplex PCR, and TCRdb kept only the in-frame ones, dropping some. Found here are over 75,000 clones; the top ten clones hold more than 5.5%. This TCR derives from a girl aged 5-17 years in good health and CMV-seropositive. The specimen was PBMCs.

DNA for the CDR3: TGTGCCAGCAGCCCCGGGACAGGGCTCGCCGGGGAGCTGTTTTTT. Its protein is CASSPGTGLAGELFF. V usage is TRBV6-5 and J usage is TRBJ2-2; 9 bases are a match to TRBD1. In germline, CDR1 is MNHEY, CDR2 SVGAGI. The V and J ends lost 6 bases and 6 bases, in that order; junction bases with no gene match: 8. The CDR3 is 15 residues long.